This TCR beta chain derives from a study of metastatic and nonmetastatic thyroid tumors (dated by TCRdb to 2019 to 2021). Some background on the complete study: The researchers compared repertoires between peripheral blood samples and tumor or nodule tissue samples from patients with malignant or benign thyroid disease.

This clone occurred a few times. The antigen this receptor binds is unknown. No much larger clone is present one base from it, and per-base qualities are unavailable. Broader findings and caveats from the paper: In both blood and tumor samples, TCR beta diversity was reported to be significantly higher in malignant tumors than in benign nodules.

No treatment had been received by any patient before thyroid surgery. Using T-cell receptor beta sequencing, the researchers looked back retrospectively at clinical samples from patients, gathered between about 2011 and 2019. Libraries were prepared through PCR. TCRdb shows the sequencer as Illumina HiSeq 4000. High-throughput sequencing was used to profile the TCR beta-chain CDR3 region of every patient. The study's own analysis went as follows. A classifier to discriminate distant-metastatic papillary thyroid cancer patients was built from CDR3 differences across clinicopathological groups. To measure repertoire diversity the researchers used the Shannon index, while the Morisita-Horn index served to gauge how similar the tumor and blood repertoires were. TCRdb reworked the public reads: Q25 trimming with fastp, MiXCR clone assembly, productive beta chains retained. These V and J calls originate from TCRdb's pipeline instead of the authors' own analysis. The sample table lists 10,000 to 15,000 clones, over 20% of them with a count of one. Over 15% of the sample rests with the top ten.

Sequencing input: tumor tissue. The sequence derives from a female donor with papillary thyroid cancer or a benign thyroid nodule (not recorded which). Some clones in this sample may be carry-over from other donors' samples.

The bases read TGTGCCAGCAGTCGTACAGGTAGCTCCTACAATGAGCAGTTCTTC. This yields the protein CASSRTGSSYNEQFF. Rearrangement joined TRBV28 to TRBJ2-1; the D segment could be TRBD1, given 5 matching bases. V gives up 5 bases and J gives up 0 bases, and the segment between their germline ends measures 11 bases. CDR1 and CDR2, per the germline V gene, are MDHEN and SYDVKM. Its CDR3 holds 15 amino acids, cysteine through phenylalanine. Only the CDR3 part of the read is kept: 45 bases, read in frame from the first base.